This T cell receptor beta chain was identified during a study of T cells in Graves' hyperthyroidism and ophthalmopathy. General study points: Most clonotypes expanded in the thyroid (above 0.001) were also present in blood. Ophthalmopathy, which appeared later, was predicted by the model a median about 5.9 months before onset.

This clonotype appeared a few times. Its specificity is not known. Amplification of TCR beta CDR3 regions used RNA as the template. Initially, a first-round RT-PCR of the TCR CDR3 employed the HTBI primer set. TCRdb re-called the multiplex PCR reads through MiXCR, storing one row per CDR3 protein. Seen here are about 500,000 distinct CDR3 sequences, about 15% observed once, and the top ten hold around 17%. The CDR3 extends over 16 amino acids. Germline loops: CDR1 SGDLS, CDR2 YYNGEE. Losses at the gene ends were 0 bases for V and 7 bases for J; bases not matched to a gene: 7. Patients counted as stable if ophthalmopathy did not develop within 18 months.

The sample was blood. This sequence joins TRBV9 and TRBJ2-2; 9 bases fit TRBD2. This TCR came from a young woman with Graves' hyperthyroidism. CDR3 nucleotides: TGTGCCAGCAGCGTAGCGGCGGGAGGGCATGGCGGGGAGCTGTTTTTT. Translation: CASSVAAGGHGGELFF.